Below are 20 T cell receptor beta chains sequenced from a single sample in a study of CXCR3-negative and CXCR3-positive naive CD8 T cells. The libraries of TRB cDNA were prepared using 5' RACE with UMI labels. TCRdb reworked the 5' RACE reads into one entry per CDR3 protein, no DNA. The sample features approximately 49,000 distinct CDR3 sequences, with approximately 15% in its top ten. Sequencing was performed on memory CD8+ T cells from blood. The receptors here all came from a human donor in good health. Some clones in this sample may be carry-over from other donors' samples.

The chain combines TRBV11-3 with TRBJ2-7; TCRdb's D call, TRBD1, is unchecked because there is no DNA. Looked up from germline, CDR1 is SGHNT and CDR2 is YENEEA. The length of the CDR3 is 16 residues. This CDR3 reads CASRPFAAGGSYEQYF. The whole variable domain, filled in from reference TRBV11-3 and TRBJ2-7, reads EAGVVQSPRYKIIEKKQPVAFWCNPISGHNTLYWYLQNLGQGPELLIRYENEEAVDDSQLPKDRFSAERLKGVDSTLKIQPAELGDSAVYLCASRPFAAGGSYEQYFGPGTRLTVT.

The rearrangement uses TRBV29-1 and TRBJ1-1; TCRdb proposes TRBD1, but this gene call is untestable without DNA. Germline CDR1 SQVTM, CDR2 ANQGSEA. The CDR3 totals 13 residues. CDR3 in amino acids: CSPDRGLNTEAFF.

The J gene is TRBJ2-1, the V gene TRBV6-2 or TRBV6-3; the TRBD1 assignment by TCRdb is unverifiable without DNA. This CDR3 region has 13 residues. Germline V gives CDR1 MNHEY, CDR2 SVGEGT. The CDR3: CASRDSPYNEQFF.

V usage is TRBV28 and J usage is TRBJ2-1; TCRdb selects TRBD2, and the lack of DNA leaves this call unchecked. CDR3 size: 15 residues. Germline V gene sequence: CDR1 MDHEN, CDR2 SYDVKM. This CDR3 is CASSQGLAGFNEQFF.

This chain uses TRBV20-1 with TRBJ2-3. Germline lookup yields CDR1 DFQATT and CDR2 SNEGSKA (reference sequence). The CDR3 is 14 amino acids. CDR3 in amino acids: CSARDPTRWDTQYF.

V is TRBV10-3 and J is TRBJ1-1. The length of the CDR3 is 11 residues. From germline, CDR1 is ENHRY and CDR2 SYGVKD. The CDR3 reads CAISSNTEAFF.

The CDR3 reads CASSLVDRDTQYF. The chain carries TRBV11-2 and TRBJ2-3; lacking DNA, the TRBD1 call made by TCRdb goes unchecked. The CDR3 loop spans 13 amino acids. Germline V gives CDR1 SGHAT, CDR2 FQNNGV.

V and J are TRBV6-2 or TRBV6-3 and TRBJ2-7; TCRdb designates TRBD1, a call that cannot be tested without DNA. This CDR3 has 14 residues. Germline V CDR1 and CDR2: MNHEY, SVGEGT. This CDR3 is CASSYAGQGYEQYF.

The CDR3 sequence is CASSTRNQGPPSSYNEQFF. The chain has TRBV14 and TRBJ2-1; TCRdb names TRBD1, which stays unverified in the absence of DNA. Per the germline V gene, CDR1 is SGHDN and CDR2 is FVKESK. The length of the CDR3 is 19 residues.

The V gene is TRBV23-1, the J gene TRBJ2-2; TCRdb names TRBD1, which stays unverified in the absence of DNA. TRBV23-1 is treated as an ORF (open reading frame) with a function not yet certain. This CDR3 region has 15 residues. This chain's CDR3 is CASSLRGRSTGELFF.

The chain links TRBV7-3 to TRBJ2-3; TCRdb calls TRBD2, which cannot be checked without DNA. This CDR3 comprises 14 residues. CDR1 and CDR2 from the germline V gene are SGHTA and FQGTGA. The CDR3 protein is CASSPQRDSDTQYF.

The chain recombines TRBV7-8 with TRBJ2-2; without DNA, the TCRdb call of TRBD1 cannot be checked. The CDR3 sequence is 17 residues long. The V gene's germline CDR1 is SGHVS and CDR2 FQNEAQ. The chain's CDR3 is CASSVVPRGPGTGELFF.

The genes are TRBV4-3 and TRBJ2-1; TCRdb's D call, TRBD2, is unchecked because there is no DNA. The length of the CDR3 is 17 residues. Germline lookup yields CDR1 LGHNA and CDR2 YSLEER. CDR3 loop: CASSQDGPASGKSEQFF.

The CDR3 sequence: CASRGLGEQYF. The gene calls are TRBV6-2 or TRBV6-3 and TRBJ2-7; with no DNA, the TCRdb D assignment of TRBD2 cannot be verified. The CDR3 totals 11 residues. The V gene's germline CDR1 is MNHEY and CDR2 SVGEGT.

This chain links TRBV7-2 with TRBJ1-1; checking the TCRdb D call of TRBD1 is not possible without DNA. CDR1 is SGHTA, CDR2 FQGNSA, per germline. The CDR3 is 13 residues long. CDR3 amino acids: CASSPTGITEAFF.

The chain uses TRBV7-9 and TRBJ2-1; TCRdb picks TRBD1, but there is no DNA to check that call. Germline V lookup: CDR1 SEHNR, CDR2 FQNEAQ (reference sequence). There are 14 residues in the CDR3. CDR3 residues: CASSLLGTHNEQFF. Based on the CDR3 plus reference TRBV7-9 and TRBJ2-1, the full variable domain is DTGVSQNPRHKITKRGQNVTFRCDPISEHNRLYWYRQTLGQGPEFLTYFQNEAQLEKSRLLSDRFSAERPKGSFSTLEIQRTEQGDSAMYLCASSLLGTHNEQFFGPGTRLTVL.

The chain links TRBV4-2 to TRBJ2-7; the D gene TCRdb calls, TRBD2, cannot be checked with no DNA. In germline, CDR1 is LGHNA, CDR2 YNFKEQ. The CDR3 totals 16 residues. The CDR3 here is CASSHYISGSSYEQYF.

The rearrangement joins TRBV28 to TRBJ2-3; absent DNA, TCRdb's TRBD2 call cannot be checked. The CDR3 has 13 amino acids. Germline CDR1 reads MDHEN; CDR2 reads SYDVKM. Here the CDR3 reads CASSSRDYDTQYF.

This chain joins TRBV7-3 and TRBJ2-3; there is no DNA to check the TCRdb D call of TRBD2. This CDR3 has 16 amino acids. In germline, CDR1 is SGHTA, CDR2 FQGTGA. The CDR3 sequence is CASSPLDSGGTDTQYF.

The genes are TRBV5-1 and TRBJ2-5; TCRdb proposes TRBD2, but this gene call is untestable without DNA. Germline assignment: CDR1 SGHRS and CDR2 YFSETQ. The CDR3 loop spans 13 amino acids. CDR3 protein: CASSLETAGTQYF.